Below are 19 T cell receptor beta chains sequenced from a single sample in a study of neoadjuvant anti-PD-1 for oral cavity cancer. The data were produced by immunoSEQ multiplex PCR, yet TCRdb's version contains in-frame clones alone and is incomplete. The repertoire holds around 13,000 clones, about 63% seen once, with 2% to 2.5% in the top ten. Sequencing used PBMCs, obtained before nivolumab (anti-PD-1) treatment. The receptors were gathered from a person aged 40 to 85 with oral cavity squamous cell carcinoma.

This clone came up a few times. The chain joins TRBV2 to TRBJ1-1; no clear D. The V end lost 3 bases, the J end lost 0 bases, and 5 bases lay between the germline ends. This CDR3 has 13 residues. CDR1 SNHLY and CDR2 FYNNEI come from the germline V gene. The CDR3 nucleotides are TGTGCCAGCAGTGATACAGTGAACACTGAAGCTTTCTTT. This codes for CASSDTVNTEAFF.

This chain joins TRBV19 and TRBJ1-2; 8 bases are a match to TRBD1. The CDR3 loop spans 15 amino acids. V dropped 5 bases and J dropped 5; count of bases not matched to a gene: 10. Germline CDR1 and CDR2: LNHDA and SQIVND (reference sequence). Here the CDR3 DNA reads TGTGCCAGTAGTTTTCAGGGGGCGCAGAGGTATGGCTACACCTTC. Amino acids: CASSFQGAQRYGYTF.

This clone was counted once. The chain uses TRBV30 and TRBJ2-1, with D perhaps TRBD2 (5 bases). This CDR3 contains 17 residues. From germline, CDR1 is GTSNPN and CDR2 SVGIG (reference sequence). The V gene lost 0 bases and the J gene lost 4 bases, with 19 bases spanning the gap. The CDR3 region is CAWSVTGSGLHYNEQFF. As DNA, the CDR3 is TGTGCCTGGAGTGTGACGGGAAGCGGTCTCCATTACAATGAGCAGTTCTTC.

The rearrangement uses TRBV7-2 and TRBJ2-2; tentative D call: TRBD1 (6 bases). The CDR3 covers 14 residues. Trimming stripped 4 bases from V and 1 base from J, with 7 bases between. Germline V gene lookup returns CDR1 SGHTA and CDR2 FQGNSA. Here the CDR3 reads CASSWTVNTGELFF. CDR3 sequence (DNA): TGTGCCAGCAGCTGGACAGTGAACACCGGGGAGCTGTTTTTT.

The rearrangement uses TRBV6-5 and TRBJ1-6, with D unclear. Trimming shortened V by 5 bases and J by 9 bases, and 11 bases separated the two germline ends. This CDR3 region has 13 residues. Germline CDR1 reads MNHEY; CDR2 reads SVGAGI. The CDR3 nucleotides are TGTGCCAGCAGTGCCGACGGGCCTTCACCCCTCCACTTT. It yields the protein CASSADGPSPLHF.

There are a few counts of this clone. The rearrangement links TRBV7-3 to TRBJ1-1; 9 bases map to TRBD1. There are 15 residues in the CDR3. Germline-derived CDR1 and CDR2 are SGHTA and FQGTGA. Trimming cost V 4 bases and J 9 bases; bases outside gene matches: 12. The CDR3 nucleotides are TGTGCCAGCAGCTCCCCGGGACAGGGAATTTCGAAAGCTTTCTTT. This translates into CASSSPGQGISKAFF.

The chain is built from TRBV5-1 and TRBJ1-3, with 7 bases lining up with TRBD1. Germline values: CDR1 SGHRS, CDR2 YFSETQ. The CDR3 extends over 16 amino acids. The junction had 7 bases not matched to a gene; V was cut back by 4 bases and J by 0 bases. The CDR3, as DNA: TGCGCCAGCAGCACCCGGGACAGAAGCTCTGGAAACACCATATATTTT. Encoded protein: CASSTRDRSSGNTIYF.

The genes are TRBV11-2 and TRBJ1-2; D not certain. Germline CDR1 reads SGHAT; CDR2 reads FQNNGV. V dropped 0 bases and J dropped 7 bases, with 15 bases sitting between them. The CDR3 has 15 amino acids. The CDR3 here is CASSLEGSLGSGYTF. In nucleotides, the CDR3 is TGTGCCAGCAGCTTAGAAGGGAGCCTGGGATCTGGCTACACCTTC.

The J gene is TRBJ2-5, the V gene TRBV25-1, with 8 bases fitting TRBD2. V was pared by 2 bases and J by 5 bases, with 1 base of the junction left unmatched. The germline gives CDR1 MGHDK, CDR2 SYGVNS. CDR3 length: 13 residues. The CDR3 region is CASSERGGETQYF. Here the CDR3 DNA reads TGTGCCAGCAGTGAACGGGGGGGTGAGACCCAGTACTTC.

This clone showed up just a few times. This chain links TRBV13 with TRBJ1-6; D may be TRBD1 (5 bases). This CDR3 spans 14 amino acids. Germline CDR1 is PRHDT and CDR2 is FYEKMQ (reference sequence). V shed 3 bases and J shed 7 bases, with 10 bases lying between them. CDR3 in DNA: TGTGCCAGCAGCTTGTCGGGACGGAATTCACCCCTCCACTTT. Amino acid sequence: CASSLSGRNSPLHF.

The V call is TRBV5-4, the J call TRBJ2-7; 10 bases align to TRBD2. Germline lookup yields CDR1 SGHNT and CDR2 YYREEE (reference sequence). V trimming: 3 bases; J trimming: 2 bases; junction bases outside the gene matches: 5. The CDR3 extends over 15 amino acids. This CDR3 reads CASSYISGRAYEQYF. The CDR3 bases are TGTGCCAGCAGCTACATAAGCGGGAGGGCCTACGAGCAGTACTTC.

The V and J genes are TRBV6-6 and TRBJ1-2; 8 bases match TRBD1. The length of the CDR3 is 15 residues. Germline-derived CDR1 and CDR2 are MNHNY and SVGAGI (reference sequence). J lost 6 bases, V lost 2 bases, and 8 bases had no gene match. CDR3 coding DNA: TGTGCCAGCAGTTACCAGCCGGGACAGGAACATGGCTACACCTTC. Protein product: CASSYQPGQEHGYTF.

CDR3 bases: TGCGCCAGCAGCTTGGCCGGGGGGAGCTCCTACAATGAGCAGTTCTTC. It specifies CASSLAGGSSYNEQFF. The rearrangement links TRBV5-1 to TRBJ2-1; 7 nucleotides line up with TRBD2. V shed 0 bases, J shed 0 bases, and the junction held 3 bases outside the gene matches. The germline gives CDR1 SGHRS, CDR2 YFSETQ. There are 16 residues in the CDR3.

The CDR3 nucleotides read TGTGCCAGCAGTCACGTTAGCGGGAGCAATGTGTTCTTC. It specifies CASSHVSGSNVFF. The V call is TRBV6-1, the J call TRBJ2-1, with 9 bases lining up with TRBD2. Germline trimming cut 5 bases from V and 15 bases from J; bases unmatched to any gene: 11. This CDR3 contains 13 residues. The germline V gene has CDR1 MNHNS and CDR2 SASEGT.

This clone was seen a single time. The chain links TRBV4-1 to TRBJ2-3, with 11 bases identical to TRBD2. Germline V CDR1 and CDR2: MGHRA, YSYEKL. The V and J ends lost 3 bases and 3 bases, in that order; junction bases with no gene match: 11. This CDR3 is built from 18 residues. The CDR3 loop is CASSQFEGLAVPTDTQYF. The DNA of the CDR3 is TGCGCCAGCAGCCAGTTCGAGGGACTAGCGGTACCAACAGATACGCAGTATTTT.

The CDR3: CSATRGNQETQYF. The DNA of the CDR3 is TGCAGCGCCACACGGGGGAACCAAGAGACCCAGTACTTC. The J gene is TRBJ2-5, the V gene TRBV29-1; D possibly corresponds to TRBD2 (6 bases). The CDR3 runs to 13 residues. V lost 7 bases and J lost 0, with 12 bases in between. Germline loops: CDR1 SQVTM, CDR2 ANQGSEA.

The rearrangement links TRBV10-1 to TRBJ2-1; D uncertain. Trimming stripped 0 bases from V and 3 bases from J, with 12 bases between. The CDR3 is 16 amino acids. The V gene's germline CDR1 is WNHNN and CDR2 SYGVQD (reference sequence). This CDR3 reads CASSESYSTDYNEQFF. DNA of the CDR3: TGCGCCAGCAGTGAGTCGTATAGCACAGACTACAATGAGCAGTTCTTC.

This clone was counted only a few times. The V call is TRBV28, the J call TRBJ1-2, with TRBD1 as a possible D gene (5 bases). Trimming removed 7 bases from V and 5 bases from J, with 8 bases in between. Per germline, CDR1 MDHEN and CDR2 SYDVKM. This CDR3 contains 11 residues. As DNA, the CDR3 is TGTGCCAGCATTCAGGGATATGGCTACACCTTC. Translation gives CASIQGYGYTF.

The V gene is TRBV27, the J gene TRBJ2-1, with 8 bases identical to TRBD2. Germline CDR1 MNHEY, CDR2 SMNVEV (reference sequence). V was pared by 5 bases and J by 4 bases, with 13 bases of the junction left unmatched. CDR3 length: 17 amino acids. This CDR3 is CASSQNSGTEVYNEQFF. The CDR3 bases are TGTGCCAGCAGTCAAAATAGCGGGACGGAAGTATACAATGAGCAGTTCTTC.